Included here is one T cell receptor (beta chain) sequence, with context. V dropped 2 bases and J dropped 7 bases, with 6 bases sitting between them. There are 11 residues in the CDR3. The germline V gene encodes CDR1 SQVTM and CDR2 ANQGSEA. Using its own MiXCR run on the 5' RACE reads, TCRdb lists one record per CDR3 protein. Of roughly 69,000 distinct CDR3 sequences in the sample, roughly a tenth are singletons; the top ten hold 5.9%. The data derive from a study of early T cells in non-severe SARS-CoV-2 infection. This chain uses TRBV29-1 with TRBJ2-1; D not resolved. The clonotype comes from an adult who was a healthcare worker with PCR-confirmed SARS-CoV-2 infection or an uninfected control (not recorded which). The material sequenced was whole blood. CDR3 amino acids: CSVEHLNEQFF. The DNA of the CDR3 is TGCAGCGTTGAACATCTGAATGAGCAGTTCTTC.